This entry features one T cell receptor (beta chain) sequence. Extracted RNA was reverse transcribed into cDNA, the sequencing template. Measured with immunoSEQ multiplex PCR; TCRdb has only the in-frame clones, and not every one. The sample shows about 97,000 clones, roughly two fifths of them seen only once. V was pared by 8 bases and J by 0 bases, with 11 bases between. The CDR3 length is 14 residues. Germline V gene lookup returns CDR1 MNHEY and CDR2 SMNVEV (reference sequence). The entry originates in a study of CD8+ T cells in alopecia areata. The sequence was collected from a human donor with alopecia areata. The chain employs TRBV27 and TRBJ1-5; tentatively, D is TRBD1 (6 bases). The sequenced sample consisted of CD4+ T cells sorted from blood. The chain's CDR3 is CASGQQGSNQPQHF. The CDR3 DNA reads TGTGCCAGCGGCCAACAGGGTAGCAATCAGCCCCAGCATTTT.